This T cell receptor (beta chain) was recovered during a study of T cells in Graves' hyperthyroidism and ophthalmopathy. In the study overall: Peripheral blood collection took place at initial diagnosis, before any treatment.

Diagnostic assessment was based on clinical symptoms, serum thyroxine and TRAb, thyroid ultrasound and orbital computed tomography. Germline V gene data show CDR1 as MNHNS and CDR2 as SASEGT. The CDR3 consists of 18 residues. The V end was cut by 4 bases, the J end by 2 bases, with 18 bases between. At least ten counts were recorded for this clonotype. What was amplified from RNA transcripts were TCR beta CDR3 regions. TCR CDR3 regions were first amplified by RT-PCR with HTBI primers. TCRdb redid the calling of the multiplex PCR reads with MiXCR, one entry per CDR3 protein. This table holds about 400,000 distinct CDR3 sequences, more than 14% found once.

The specimen was blood. The V call is TRBV6-1, the J call TRBJ1-6; D is unclear. This TCR was recovered from a woman under 40 with Graves' ophthalmopathy. The CDR3 sequence: CASSVIHRGAAYNSPLHF. The CDR3 DNA reads as TGTGCCAGCAGTGTAATCCACCGGGGTGCTGCCTATAATTCACCCCTCCACTTT.